Presented here are 21 T cell receptor beta chains from one specimen sequenced in a study of CD8+CD57+ T cells in acquired aplastic anemia (dated by TCRdb to the late 2010s). Sequencing relied on an Illumina HiSeq 2000. Genomic DNA was used as template for profiling of TCR beta VDJ combinations and CDR3 sequences. TCRdb trimmed public reads at Q25 via fastp, called clones via MiXCR and kept in-frame beta chains. Identical CDR3 protein sequences are pooled into one entry, listed with their most common genes and DNA. The sample table shows 170,000 or so distinct CDR3 sequences, and roughly 48% are seen once. The ten largest account for around a third of the sample. Expansion of CD8+CD57+ cells had been shown by flow cytometry in the patients chosen for sequencing. The sample consisted of sorted CD4+, CD8+, or CD8+CD57+ T cells (not recorded which) from PBMCs. All receptors come from a human donor with aplastic anemia.

This clonotype was detected ten times or more. V gene TRBV29-1 combines with J gene TRBJ1-2, with a weak D call TRBD1 (5 bases). Germline V gene lookup returns CDR1 SQVTM and CDR2 ANQGSEA. The CDR3 is 13 amino acids. V was pared by 6 bases and J by 4 bases, with 15 bases between. The DNA for the CDR3 is TGCAGCGTGGACCGGGACGGTGCCTATGGCTACACCTTC. Protein product: CSVDRDGAYGYTF.

The sample holds a few counts of this clonotype. A much larger clone sits a single nucleotide away, making a read error possible. The chain uses TRBV20-1 and TRBJ1-5, with D perhaps TRBD1 (6 bases). CDR3 length: 15 residues. Germline V gene sequence: CDR1 DFQATT, CDR2 SNEGSKA (reference sequence). The CDR3 spells CSASQWGGANQSQHF. CDR3 nucleotides: TGCAGTGCTAGTCAATGGGGGGGGGCTAATCAGTCCCAGCATTTT.

The chain carries TRBV19 and TRBJ1-2; D remains ambiguous. Germline assignment: CDR1 LNHDA and CDR2 SQIVND (reference sequence). This CDR3 has 14 amino acids. Deletions cut 5 bases from V and 0 bases from J, with 10 bases between. The CDR3 region has the DNA TGTGCCAGTAGTCCCGCAGGCTCTAACTATGGCTACACCTTC. The encoded protein is CASSPAGSNYGYTF.

This clonotype has only one observation. The chain couples TRBV20-1 to TRBJ1-1, with a tentative D call TRBD1 (5 bases). Germline CDR1 is DFQATT and CDR2 is SNEGSKA (reference sequence). Trimming left V 2 bases short and J 3 bases short, with 10 bases between. The CDR3 length is 13 residues. The DNA for the CDR3 is TGCAGTGCTAGAAGGCAGGGAGACACTGAAGCTTTCTTT. Protein product: CSARRQGDTEAFF.

This clonotype was found many times. This chain links TRBV4-2 with TRBJ2-3; D tentatively reads TRBD1 or TRBD2 (5 bases each). The CDR3 covers 14 residues. Between the trimmed V and J ends, which lost 6 bases and 0 bases, there was a span of 10 bases. Germline values: CDR1 LGHNA, CDR2 YNFKEQ. The CDR3 loop is CASRPGPSTDTQYF. The CDR3, as DNA: TGTGCCAGCAGGCCGGGACCCAGCACAGATACGCAGTATTTT.

The chain couples TRBV25-1 to TRBJ2-5; D uncertain. Germline CDR1 MGHDK, CDR2 SYGVNS. The CDR3 spans 12 residues. V dropped 6 bases and J dropped 3 bases, with 8 bases sitting between them. The CDR3 sequence: CASSMGEETQYF. The CDR3 bases are TGTGCCAGCAGCATGGGTGAAGAGACCCAGTACTTC.

This clonotype was seen at least ten times. The chain links TRBV27 to TRBJ1-2, with D possibly matching TRBD1 (6 bases). Germline V lookup: CDR1 MNHEY, CDR2 SMNVEV (reference sequence). The germline V and J ends were trimmed by 3 bases and 2 bases, with 7 bases remaining between them. The CDR3 loop spans 13 amino acids. The CDR3 coding sequence is TGTGCCAGCAGTTTGGACAGAAACTATGGCTACACCTTC. Its protein is CASSLDRNYGYTF.

This clonotype was observed many times. The chain has TRBV24-1 and TRBJ2-2, with D maybe TRBD1 (5 bases). The CDR3 is made up of 16 amino acids. Germline-derived CDR1 and CDR2 are KGHDR and SFDVKD. V lost 3 bases and J 3 bases, leaving 13 bases between the germline ends. CDR3 in amino acids: CATSDGRGTYTGELFF. CDR3 in DNA: TGTGCCACCAGTGATGGAAGGGGCACCTACACCGGGGAGCTGTTTTTT.

The V call is TRBV5-5, the J call TRBJ2-5, with 12 positions matching TRBD2. The CDR3 loop spans 15 amino acids. V gave up 4 bases and J gave up 6 bases; unmatched junction bases: 7. Germline lookup yields CDR1 SGHKS and CDR2 YYEKEE (reference sequence). CDR3 sequence reads: CASSNLAGGRKTQYF. The CDR3 DNA is TGTGCCAGCAGCAACCTAGCGGGGGGGCGAAAGACCCAGTACTTC.

This clonotype was picked up many times. The chain joins TRBV10-3 to TRBJ1-4; D perhaps matches TRBD1 (5 bases). CDR1 and CDR2 (germline): ENHRY, SYGVKD. Trimming cost V 3 bases and J 8 bases, with 10 bases left between them. The CDR3 is 13 amino acids. The DNA for the CDR3 is TGTGCCATCAGTGAAGGGGTAGGGGAAAAACTGTTTTTT. The encoded protein is CAISEGVGEKLFF.

The chain joins TRBV20-1 to TRBJ2-7; D is possibly TRBD1 or TRBD2 (5 bases each). Germline-derived CDR1 and CDR2 are DFQATT and SNEGSKA (reference sequence). The CDR3 has 15 amino acids. Between the trimmed V and J ends, which lost 0 bases and 0 bases, there was a span of 12 bases. The CDR3 sequence: CSARDLRGSSYEQYF. The CDR3 nucleotides read TGCAGTGCTAGAGATCTGAGGGGTAGCTCCTACGAGCAGTACTTC.

V is TRBV5-1 and J is TRBJ2-7; 10 nucleotides line up with TRBD2. Germline assignment: CDR1 SGHRS and CDR2 YFSETQ. This CDR3 is built from 14 residues. V dropped 4 bases and J dropped 1; count of bases not matched to a gene: 2. The CDR3: CASSPAGGSYEQYF. The CDR3 DNA reads as TGCGCCAGCAGCCCAGCGGGAGGGTCCTACGAGCAGTACTTC. Full variable domain (remainder filled in from reference TRBV5-1 and TRBJ2-7): KAGVTQTPRYLIKTRGQQVTLSCSPISGHRSVSWYQQTPGQGLQFLFEYFSETQRNKGNFPGRFSGRQFSNSRSEMNVSTLELGDSALYLCASSPAGGSYEQYFGPGTRLTVT.

This chain's CDR3 is CASKPGTLINYGYTF. The CDR3 DNA reads as TGTGCCAGTAAGCCCGGGACACTCATTAACTATGGCTACACCTTC. V gene TRBV19 combines with J gene TRBJ1-2; perhaps TRBD1 as D (6 bases). The CDR3 runs to 15 residues. Per the germline V gene, CDR1 is LNHDA and CDR2 is SQIVND (reference sequence). V lost 7 bases, J lost 1 base, and 16 bases lay in between.

A few counts support this clonotype. The V gene is TRBV24-1, the J gene TRBJ2-7; 7 bases map to TRBD1. The germline CDR1 and CDR2 sequences are KGHDR and SFDVKD. The CDR3 covers 13 residues. V shed 7 bases, J shed 2 bases, and the junction held 4 bases outside the gene matches. CDR3 region: CATRGQNTYEQYF. CDR3 coding DNA: TGTGCCACCAGGGGACAGAATACCTACGAGCAGTACTTC.

As DNA, the CDR3 is TGTGCCAGCAGCTTAGTGAGGTACGAGCAGTACTTC. Translated: CASSLVRYEQYF. The chain is built from TRBV7-8 and TRBJ2-7; D unclear. V was shortened by 1 base and J by 4 bases, with 5 bases between the two germline ends. Germline V gives CDR1 SGHVS, CDR2 FQNEAQ. The CDR3 runs 12 residues. The whole variable domain, remainder taken from reference TRBV7-8 and TRBJ2-7, is GAGVSQSPRYKVAKRGQDVALRCDPISGHVSLFWYQQALGQGPEFLTYFQNEAQLDKSGLPSDRFFAERPEGSVSTLKIQRTQQEDSAVYLCASSLVRYEQYFGPGTRLTVT.

This clonotype was detected ten times or more. V and J are TRBV7-6 and TRBJ2-7, with D possibly TRBD1 on 6 matching bases. The CDR3 spans 14 residues. V was cut by 1 base and J by 3 bases, with 10 bases left in between. The V gene's germline CDR1 is SGHVS and CDR2 FNYEAQ. The CDR3 bases are TGTGCCAGCAGCTTAGGGACAGCAGGCTACGAGCAGTACTTC. This translates into CASSLGTAGYEQYF.

The gene calls are TRBV29-1 and TRBJ1-1; D is perhaps TRBD1 (5 bases). The germline gives CDR1 SQVTM, CDR2 ANQGSEA. V gave up 8 bases and J gave up 10 bases, with 17 bases separating them. The CDR3 loop spans 11 amino acids. CDR3 sequence (DNA): TGCAGCCTCGGGGGTGGGGAGGGAGCTTTCTTT. Translated, it gives CSLGGGEGAFF.

The DNA of the CDR3 is TGTGCCAGCAGCCCCTCTAACTACGAGCAGTACTTC. Its translation is CASSPSNYEQYF. The chain couples TRBV7-2 to TRBJ2-7; D call uncertain. The germline V gene encodes CDR1 SGHTA and CDR2 FQGNSA. Between the trimmed V and J ends, which lost 5 bases and 3 bases, there was a span of 8 bases. The CDR3 is 12 amino acids. The full variable domain, with the rest looked up from reference TRBV7-2 and TRBJ2-7, is GAGVSQSPSNKVTEKGKDVELRCDPISGHTALYWYRQSLGQGLEFLIYFQGNSAPDKSGLPSDRFSAERTGGSVSTLTIQRTQQEDSAVYLCASSPSNYEQYFGPGTRLTVT.

This chain links TRBV15 with TRBJ2-5; 9 bases agree with TRBD2. The length of the CDR3 is 17 residues. V lost 0 bases, J lost 5 bases, and 10 bases stayed unmatched. Germline V gene data show CDR1 as LNHNV and CDR2 as YYDKDF (reference sequence). CDR3 region: CATSRDILAGHGETQYF. The CDR3 DNA reads TGTGCCACCAGCAGAGATATCCTAGCGGGACATGGGGAGACCCAGTACTTC.

This clonotype was counted ten times or more. The chain uses TRBV19 and TRBJ1-1; unclear D gene. Germline V gene lookup returns CDR1 LNHDA and CDR2 SQIVND (reference sequence). V lost 5 bases and J 1 base, leaving 11 bases between the germline ends. This CDR3 has 14 amino acids. CDR3 residues: CASSFLDSNTEAFF. Written as DNA, the CDR3 is TGTGCCAGTAGTTTTCTAGATTCGAACACTGAAGCTTTCTTT.

This clonotype has only a few counts. The chain recombines TRBV3-1 with TRBJ1-2; no reliable D call. Trimming stripped 4 bases from V and 5 bases from J, with 20 bases between. Germline V CDR1 and CDR2: LGHDT, YNNKEL (reference sequence). The CDR3 is made up of 16 amino acids. CDR3 sequence: CASSPLTREGPYGYTF. The CDR3 nucleotides are TGTGCCAGCAGCCCTCTAACCCGGGAGGGTCCATATGGCTACACCTTC.